This TCR beta chain was obtained from a study of T-cell reconstitution after alpha-beta-depleted transplantation in children. Germline V gene data show CDR1 as MDHEN and CDR2 as SYDVKM. CDR3 length: 15 amino acids. V gave up 2 bases and J gave up 5 bases, with 15 bases separating them. Whole-study results and caveats: T-cell counts and diversity were attributed mostly to newly produced T cells one year after transplant.

TCRbeta library construction was performed incorporating unique molecular identifiers. TCRdb fed the PCR reads into MiXCR, producing one record per CDR3 protein. The table has approximately 520,000 distinct CDR3 sequences, about an eighth seen once. A few counts support this clonotype. The antigen remains unidentified. This chain uses TRBV28 with TRBJ1-2, with D perhaps TRBD1 (6 bases). This TCR was recovered from a female patient between 2 and 15 years old who had a stem cell transplant for aplastic anemia, so the T cells may come from the graft donor. The input for sequencing was PBMCs, mostly from graft donor cells, taken 180 days after TCRalphabeta/CD19-depleted stem cell transplant. The CDR3 here is CASSLGGRGVYGYTF. The CDR3 DNA reads TGTGCCAGCAGTTTAGGGGGCCGCGGGGTGTATGGCTACACCTTC.